These 3 T cell receptor beta chains originate from one sample sequenced in a study of CD8 T cells in ankylosing spondylitis listed by TCRdb under 2017. Libraries were made using 5' RACE. The reads were generated on an Illumina HiSeq 2500. TCRdb ran its own pipeline on the public reads, namely fastp trimming at Q25 and MiXCR clone calling, and kept in-frame beta chains. Each entry is one CDR3 protein sequence, shown with its most common DNA and genes. The table for this sample lists 25,000 to 30,000 distinct CDR3 sequences; less than 5.5% of them were counted only once. Roughly 1.8% of the sample is taken by the ten largest. Specimen: blood, either unsorted or a sorted T cell fraction (not recorded which). Every receptor here comes from a female donor with ankylosing spondylitis or in good health (not recorded which).

The genes are TRBV9 and TRBJ2-3; D unresolved. This CDR3 region has 14 residues. Trimming took 4 bases from V and 3 from J, leaving 12 bases between them. CDR1 SGDLS and CDR2 YYNGEE come from the germline V gene. CDR3 amino acids: CASSLSLVTDTQYF. As DNA, the CDR3 is TGTGCCAGCAGCCTAAGTCTAGTTACAGATACGCAGTATTTT.

This clonotype has only a few counts. The chain has TRBV9 and TRBJ2-5; TRBD2 aligns across 10 bases. This CDR3 contains 16 residues. Germline loops: CDR1 SGDLS, CDR2 YYNGEE. The ends lost 3 bases at V and 2 bases at J; junction bases unmatched: 7. CDR3 in amino acids: CASSEGLAGAQETQYF. CDR3 DNA sequence: TGTGCCAGCAGCGAAGGGCTAGCGGGGGCTCAAGAGACCCAGTACTTC.

There are a few counts of this clonotype. The chain is built from TRBV9 and TRBJ2-2; D gene uncertain. The CDR3 consists of 14 residues. V lost 4 bases to trimming and J lost 3 bases, with 10 bases between them. Germline CDR1 is SGDLS and CDR2 is YYNGEE. The CDR3 DNA reads as TGTGCCAGCAGCCAGAGTAAGGACACCGGGGAGCTGTTTTTT. Translating gives CASSQSKDTGELFF.